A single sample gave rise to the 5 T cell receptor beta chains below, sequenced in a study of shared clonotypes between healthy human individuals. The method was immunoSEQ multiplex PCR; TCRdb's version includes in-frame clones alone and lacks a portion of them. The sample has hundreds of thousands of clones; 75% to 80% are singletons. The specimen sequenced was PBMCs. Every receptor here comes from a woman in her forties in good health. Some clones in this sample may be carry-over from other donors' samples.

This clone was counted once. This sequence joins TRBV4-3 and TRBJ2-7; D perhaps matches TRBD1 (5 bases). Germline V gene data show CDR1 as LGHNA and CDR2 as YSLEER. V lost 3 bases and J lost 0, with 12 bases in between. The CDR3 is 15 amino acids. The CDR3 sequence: CASSQARVSSYEQYF. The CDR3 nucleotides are TGCGCCAGCAGCCAGGCCAGGGTTAGCTCCTACGAGCAGTACTTC.

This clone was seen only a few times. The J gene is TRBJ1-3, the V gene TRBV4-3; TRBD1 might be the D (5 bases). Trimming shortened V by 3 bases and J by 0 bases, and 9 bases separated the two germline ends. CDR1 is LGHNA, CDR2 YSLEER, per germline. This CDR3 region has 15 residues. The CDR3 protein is CASSHDGASGNTIYF. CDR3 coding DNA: TGCGCCAGCAGCCATGACGGGGCCTCTGGAAACACCATATATTTT.

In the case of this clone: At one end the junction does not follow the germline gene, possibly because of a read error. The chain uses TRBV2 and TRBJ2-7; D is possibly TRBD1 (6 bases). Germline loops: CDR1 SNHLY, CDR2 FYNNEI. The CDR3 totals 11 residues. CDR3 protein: CASSPTGTPCF. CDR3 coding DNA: TGTGCCAGCAGCCCCACCGGGACACCCTGCTTC.

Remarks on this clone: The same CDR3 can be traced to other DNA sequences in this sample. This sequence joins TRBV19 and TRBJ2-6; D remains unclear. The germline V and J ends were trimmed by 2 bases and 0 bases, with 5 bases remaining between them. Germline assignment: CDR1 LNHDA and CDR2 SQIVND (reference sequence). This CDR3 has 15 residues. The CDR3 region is CASSIRNSGANVLTF. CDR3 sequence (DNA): TGTGCCAGTAGTATAAGAAACTCTGGGGCCAACGTCCTGACTTTC. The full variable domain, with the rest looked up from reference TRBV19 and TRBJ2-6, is DGGITQSPKYLFRKEGQNVTLSCEQNLNHDAMYWYRQDPGQGLRLIYYSQIVNDFQKGDIAEGYSVSREKKESFPLTVTSAQKNPTAFYLCASSIRNSGANVLTFGAGSRLTVL.

As DNA, the CDR3 is TGTGCCAGCAGTGACACAGGGGGTCGCTCTGGGGCCAACGTCCTGACTTTC. Translating gives CASSDTGGRSGANVLTF. The rearrangement links TRBV6-1 to TRBJ2-6, with 8 bases matching TRBD1. CDR1 MNHNS and CDR2 SASEGT come from the germline V gene. Trimming at V came to 3 bases and at J to 0 bases, leaving 4 bases not matched to a gene. The CDR3 has 17 residues.